These 2 T cell receptor beta chains originate from one sample sequenced in a study of post-analysis software for immune sequencing data. Study results and caveats: Roughly five TRBV segments were significantly more frequent in patients than in controls. TRBV5-6, TRBV5-1 and TRBV20-1 were among these segments.

These receptors are not linked to any known antigen. Researchers reported that TCR beta cDNA libraries carried unique molecular identifiers. TCRdb called the PCR reads again in MiXCR, with one record for every CDR3 protein. The sample lists approximately 250,000 distinct CDR3 sequences; 36% were seen once. Sequencing input: blood. The receptors originated from a girl aged 5 to 17 with multiple sclerosis.

There are many counts of this clonotype. The chain has TRBV6-2 or TRBV6-3 and TRBJ1-2; D is unresolved. CDR1 is MNHEY and CDR2 is SVGEGT in the germline V gene. The length of the CDR3 is 13 residues. Trimming shortened V by 8 bases and J by 4 bases, and 14 bases separated the two germline ends. In DNA form, the CDR3 reads TGTGCCAGCGCTGCAACAGCTTTCTATGGCTACACCTTC. Amino acid sequence: CASAATAFYGYTF.

Notes on this clonotype: A much larger clone lies one base from this, so it may be a read error. The chain employs TRBV2 and TRBJ2-5, with D perhaps TRBD2 (7 bases). CDR1 and CDR2 (germline): SNHLY, FYNNEI. V lost 9 bases to trimming and J lost 11 bases, with 25 bases between them. The CDR3 has 14 residues. The CDR3 DNA reads TGTGCCAGTCGGGGGGCCAAAGGGGGAGGTGAGCAGTACTTC. Translating it yields CASRGAKGGGEQYF.